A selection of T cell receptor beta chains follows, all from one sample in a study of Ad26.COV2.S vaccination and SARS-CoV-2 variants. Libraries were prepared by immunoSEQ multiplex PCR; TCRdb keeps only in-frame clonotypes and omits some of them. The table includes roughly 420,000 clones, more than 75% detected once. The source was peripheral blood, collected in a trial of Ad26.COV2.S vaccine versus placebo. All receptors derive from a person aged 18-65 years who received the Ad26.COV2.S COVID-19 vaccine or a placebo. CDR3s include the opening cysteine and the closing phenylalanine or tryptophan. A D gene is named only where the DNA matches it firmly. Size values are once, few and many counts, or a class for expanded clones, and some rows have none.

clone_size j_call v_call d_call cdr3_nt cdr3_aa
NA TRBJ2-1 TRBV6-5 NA TGTGCCAGCAGTCAAAGCTCCTACAATGAGCAGTTCTTC CASSQSSYNEQFF
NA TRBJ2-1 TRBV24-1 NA TGTGCCACCAGTGATTTGCCATCCTACAATGAGCAGTTCTTC CATSDLPSYNEQFF
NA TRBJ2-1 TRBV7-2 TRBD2 TGTGCCAGCACCATACTAGCGGGGGGTACCTACAATGAGCAGTTCTTC CASTILAGGTYNEQFF
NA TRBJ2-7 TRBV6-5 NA TGTGCCAGCAGGCCCGCGACAGTCTCCTACGAGCAGTACTTC CASRPATVSYEQYF
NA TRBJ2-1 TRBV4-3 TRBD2 TGCGCCAGCAGCCAAGATTTGGGGGGGGGATTCTCCTACAATGAGCAGTTCTTC CASSQDLGGGFSYNEQFF
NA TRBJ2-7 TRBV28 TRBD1 TGTGCCAGCAGCCTCCCCCTGACAGGGGGCGCCGAGCAGTACTTC CASSLPLTGGAEQYF
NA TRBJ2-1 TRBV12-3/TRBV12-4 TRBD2 TGTGCCAGCAGTTCCCCGGGGGGGCAGTTCTTC CASSSPGGQFF
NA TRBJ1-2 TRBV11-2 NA TGTGCCAGCAGCTCCTTAAGACGACAGGCCTCGGGCTATGGCTACACCTTC CASSSLRRQASGYGYTF
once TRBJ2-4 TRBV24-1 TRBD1 TGTGCCACCAGTGATGACAGGGTGGCCAAAAACATTCAGTACTTC CATSDDRVAKNIQYF
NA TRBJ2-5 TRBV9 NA TGTGCCAGCAGCGTAGCTGGGATTTTCCAAGAGACCCAGTACTTC CASSVAGIFQETQYF
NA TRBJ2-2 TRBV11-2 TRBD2 TGTGCCAGCAGCCCCGAGGCGGGGGGCGCGATCGGGGAGCTGTTTTTT CASSPEAGGAIGELFF
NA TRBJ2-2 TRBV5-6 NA TGTGCCACCGGTGGGAGCGAGAACACCGGGGAGCTGTTTTTT CATGGSENTGELFF
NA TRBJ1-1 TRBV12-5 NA TGTGCTAGTGGTTTGCCCGGGGGGACTGAAGCTTTCTTT CASGLPGGTEAFF
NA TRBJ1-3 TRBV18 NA TGTGCCAGCTCTCTAAGACAGCGTAGCTCTGGAAACACCATATATTTT CASSLRQRSSGNTIYF
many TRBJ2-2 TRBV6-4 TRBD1 TGTGCCAGCAGTCCGGGGACAGGGGACACCGGGGAGCTGTTTTTT CASSPGTGDTGELFF
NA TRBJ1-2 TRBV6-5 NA TGTGCCAGCAGTTACGACGCCCTAAAGAGGGGCTACACCTTC CASSYDALKRGYTF
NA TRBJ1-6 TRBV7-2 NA TGTGCCAGCAGCTTAGTACGAGGGGTTGGTTCACCCCTCCACTTT CASSLVRGVGSPLHF
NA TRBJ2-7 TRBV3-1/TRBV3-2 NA TGTGCCAGCAGCCAAGGAGGGACGGTCTCCTACGAGCAGTACTTC CASSQGGTVSYEQYF
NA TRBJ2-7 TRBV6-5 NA TGTGCCAGCAGTACCTTGAGCTCCTACGAGCAGTACTTC CASSTLSSYEQYF
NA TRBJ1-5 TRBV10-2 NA TGCGCCAGCAGTGATGTTTATAGCAATCAGCCCCAGCATTTT CASSDVYSNQPQHF
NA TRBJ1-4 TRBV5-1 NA TGCGCCAGCAGCTTGTGGGGCAGGGCTAATGAAAAACTGTTTTTT CASSLWGRANEKLFF
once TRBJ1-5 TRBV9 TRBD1 TGTGCCAGCAGCGGCAGGGGGGCACACAATCAGCCCCAGCATTTT CASSGRGAHNQPQHF
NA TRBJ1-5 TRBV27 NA TGTGCCAGCAGCCTAAGTTCTGCCGGTCAGCCCCAGCATTTT CASSLSSAGQPQHF
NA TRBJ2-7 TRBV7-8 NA TGTGCCAGCAGCTTCCGGGGACGTGGGTACGAGCAGTACTTC CASSFRGRGYEQYF
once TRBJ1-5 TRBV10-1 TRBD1 TGCGCCAGCAGTGAGTCGTTTTGCCAGGGGGAAAACATTTATAGCAATCAGCCCCAGCATTTT CASSESFCQGENIYSNQPQHF
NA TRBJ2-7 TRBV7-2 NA TGTGCCAGCAGCCCGCCGGGATCCTACGAGCAGTACTTC CASSPPGSYEQYF
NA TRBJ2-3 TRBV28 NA TGTGCCAGCACCGCGGTGGTCACAGATACGCAGTATTTT CASTAVVTDTQYF
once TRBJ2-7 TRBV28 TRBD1 TGTGCCAGCGGAAACAGGGGGAACGAGCAGTACTTC CASGNRGNEQYF
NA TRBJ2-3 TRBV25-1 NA TGTGCCAGCAGTGAATATATCACAGATACGCAGTATTTT CASSEYITDTQYF
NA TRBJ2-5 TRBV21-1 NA TGTGCCAGCACCAACCTGGACAGGGAACAAGAGACCCAGTACTTC CASTNLDREQETQYF
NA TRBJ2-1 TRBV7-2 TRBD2 TGTGCCAGCAGCTCACGGACTAGCGGTGCCTACAATGAGCAGTTCTTC CASSSRTSGAYNEQFF
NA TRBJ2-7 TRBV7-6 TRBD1 TGTGCCAGCAGCCCTGGGACAGGGGCACCGTACTTC CASSPGTGAPYF
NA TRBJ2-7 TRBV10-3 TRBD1 TGTGCCATCAGTGAGTCGGAGACAGGGGGACCCTACGAGCAGTACTTC CAISESETGGPYEQYF
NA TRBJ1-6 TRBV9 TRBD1 TGTGCCAGCAGCGTAACAGGGGTTAATTCACCCCTCCACTTT CASSVTGVNSPLHF
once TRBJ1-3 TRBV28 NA TGTGCCAGCAGTTTAAGTCTGGGTCAGGGTAGAAACACCATATATTTT CASSLSLGQGRNTIYF
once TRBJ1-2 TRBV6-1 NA TGTGCCAGCAGTCCGAAGGAGGGGGGCTATGGCTACACCTTC CASSPKEGGYGYTF
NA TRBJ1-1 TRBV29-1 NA TGCAGCGTTGACGGGGGGCTGAACACTGAAGCTTTCTTT CSVDGGLNTEAFF
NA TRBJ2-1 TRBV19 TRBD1 TGTGCCAGTACCAATAGCAGGGGGCTAGAACAGTTCTTC CASTNSRGLEQFF
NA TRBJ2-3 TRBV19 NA TGTGCCAGTAGTATCCTACCGGCTGGTTTCACAGATACGCAGTATTTT CASSILPAGFTDTQYF
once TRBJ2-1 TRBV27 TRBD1 TGTGCCAGCAGTTTGCCGGACAGGGGCTACAATGAGCAGTTCTTC CASSLPDRGYNEQFF
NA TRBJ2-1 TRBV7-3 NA TGTGCCAGCAGCTTACTTGGTAGCGGACACTACAATGAGCAGTTCTTC CASSLLGSGHYNEQFF
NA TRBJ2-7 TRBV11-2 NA TGTGCCAGCAGACGGACGGAGAGCTCCTACGAGCAGTACTTC CASRRTESSYEQYF
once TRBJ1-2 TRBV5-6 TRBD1 TGTGCCAGCAGCTTGGGGGACAGGGACTATGGCTACACCTTC CASSLGDRDYGYTF
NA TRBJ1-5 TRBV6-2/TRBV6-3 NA TGTGCCAGCAGTTACTTCCAGACAAGGGGTCGTAATCAGCCCCAGCATTTT CASSYFQTRGRNQPQHF
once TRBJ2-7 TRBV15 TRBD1 TGTGCCACCAGCAGCGATTTTACGACAGGGGGCATCGGGGAGCAGTACTTC CATSSDFTTGGIGEQYF
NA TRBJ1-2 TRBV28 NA TGTGCCAGCGGGACCCTTTATGGCTACACCTTC CASGTLYGYTF
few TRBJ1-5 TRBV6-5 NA TGTGCCAGCAGTCCCCCATTGGGGCCCCAGCATTTT CASSPPLGPQHF
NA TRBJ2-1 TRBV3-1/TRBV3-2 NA TGTGCCAGCAGCCAAGAGTACAGCTCCGTGGAGCAGTTCTTC CASSQEYSSVEQFF
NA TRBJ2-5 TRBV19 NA TGTGCCAGTAGTCCCCCGGGGCAAGAGACCCAGTACTTC CASSPPGQETQYF
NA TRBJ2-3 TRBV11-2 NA TGTGCCAGCAGCTTATACCTCACAGATACGCAGTATTTT CASSLYLTDTQYF
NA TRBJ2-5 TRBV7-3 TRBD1 TGTGCCAGCAGCTTAGAGACAGGGGGCATAGGGACCCAGTACTTC CASSLETGGIGTQYF
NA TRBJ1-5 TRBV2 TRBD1 TGTGCCAGCAGGACTGGGTTTAACAGGGGGCGAGGCAATCAGCCCCAGCATTTT CASRTGFNRGRGNQPQHF
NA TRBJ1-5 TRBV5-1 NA TGCGCCCGCAGGGTGGGGGGGGCAAGCAATCAGCCCCAGCATTTT CARRVGGASNQPQHF
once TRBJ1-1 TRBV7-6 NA TGTGCCAGCAGCTTAGAGGCAGGGCACGGAACTGAAGCTTTCTTT CASSLEAGHGTEAFF
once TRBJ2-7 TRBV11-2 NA TGTGCCAGCAGCTTAGGTTTCGGTACAGCCTACGAGCAGTACTTC CASSLGFGTAYEQYF
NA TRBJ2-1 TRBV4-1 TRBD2 TGCGCCAGCAGCCACTGGCTAGCGGGGGAGAATGAGCAGTTCTTC CASSHWLAGENEQFF
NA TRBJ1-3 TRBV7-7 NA TGTGCTAGCAGCCGCTCTTCGGGATCAGGAAACACCATATATTTT CASSRSSGSGNTIYF